The next 19 T cell receptor beta chains were all read from a single sample in a study of radiotherapy plus CTLA-4 blockade in lung cancer. Sequenced by immunoSEQ multiplex PCR; TCRdb stores in-frame clones only, minus some. The table records roughly 76,000 clones, roughly 74% of them present only once. The sample in question was peripheral blood, obtained from a patient treated with radiotherapy plus ipilimumab. These receptors were collected from a human donor with non-small cell lung cancer whose response to radiotherapy plus ipilimumab could not be evaluated.

This clone has a handful of counts. This rearrangement joins TRBV20-1 to TRBJ2-3; the D gene is possibly TRBD1 (5 bases). CDR1 is DFQATT, CDR2 SNEGSKA, per germline (reference sequence). With 4 bases removed from V and 6 bases from J, the gap between germline ends came to 8 bases. The CDR3 is made up of 11 amino acids. The CDR3 DNA follows: TGCAGTGCTATCTACAGGGATACGCAGTATTTT. Its protein is CSAIYRDTQYF.

The rearrangement links TRBV5-6 to TRBJ2-2; no clear D gene. This CDR3 has 15 residues. V dropped 0 bases and J dropped 1 base, with 7 bases sitting between them. The V gene's germline CDR1 is SGHDT and CDR2 YYEEEE. This CDR3 reads CASSLVQRNTGELFF. The CDR3 coding sequence is TGTGCCAGCAGCTTGGTACAGAGGAACACCGGGGAGCTGTTTTTT.

The genes are TRBV7-9 and TRBJ2-7, with 8 bases aligning to TRBD1. The ends lost 5 bases at V and 3 bases at J; junction bases unmatched: 3. The length of the CDR3 is 13 residues. The germline V gene encodes CDR1 SEHNR and CDR2 FQNEAQ (reference sequence). CDR3 in amino acids: CASSQQGVYEQYF. The CDR3 nucleotides read TGTGCCAGCAGCCAACAGGGGGTCTACGAGCAGTACTTC.

The rearrangement joins TRBV5-5 to TRBJ2-7; 10 bases fit TRBD2. This CDR3 has 14 residues. CDR1 SGHKS and CDR2 YYEKEE come from the germline V gene (reference sequence). J was trimmed by 2 bases and V by 4 bases; bases with no gene match: 3. The CDR3 region is CASSAGLAAYEQYF. DNA of the CDR3: TGTGCCAGCAGCGCCGGACTAGCGGCCTACGAGCAGTACTTC.

This clone was detected only once. This chain links TRBV30 with TRBJ1-1, with 7 nucleotides matching TRBD1. J was trimmed by 1 base and V by 2 bases; bases with no gene match: 4. The CDR3 is 14 amino acids. CDR1 and CDR2 (germline): GTSNPN, SVGIG (reference sequence). The CDR3 loop reads CAWSSDRPNTEAFF. The CDR3 nucleotides are TGTGCCTGGAGTTCGGACAGGCCGAACACTGAAGCTTTCTTT.

The chain has TRBV5-8 and TRBJ2-7, with a possible D match to TRBD2 (5 bases). V lost 0 bases to trimming and J lost 4 bases, with 17 bases between them. The CDR3 contains 16 residues. Germline V gene data show CDR1 as SGHTS and CDR2 as YDEGEE. CDR3 sequence: CASSLARGTFVYEQYF. In DNA form, the CDR3 reads TGTGCCAGCAGCTTGGCTCGGGGAACCTTCGTGTACGAGCAGTACTTC.

The rearrangement uses TRBV19 and TRBJ1-2, with 7 positions matching TRBD1. V lost 3 bases to trimming and J lost 8 bases; unmatched junction nucleotides: 6. CDR1 is LNHDA, CDR2 SQIVND, per germline (reference sequence). The CDR3 runs 13 residues. The CDR3 bases are TGTGCCAGTAGTATTGGGACAGCCATCGGCTACACCTTC. It translates to CASSIGTAIGYTF.

This clone was found a few times. This chain uses TRBV5-1 with TRBJ1-2, with 7 bases identical to TRBD1. This CDR3 comprises 14 residues. V lost 2 bases, J lost 6 bases, and 7 bases stayed unmatched. Germline assignment: CDR1 SGHRS and CDR2 YFSETQ. The CDR3 loop reads CASSFGETGHGYTF. The CDR3 bases are TGCGCCAGCAGCTTTGGTGAGACAGGGCATGGCTACACCTTC.

This clone was recorded only once. The chain joins TRBV9 to TRBJ2-7; D possibly corresponds to TRBD2 (6 bases). The CDR3 consists of 14 residues. The V end was cut by 5 bases, the J end by 5 bases, with 17 bases between. Germline-derived CDR1 and CDR2 are SGDLS and YYNGEE. The CDR3 DNA reads as TGTGCCAGCAGTCCCGCGGGGCTGAGGAACGAGCAGTACTTC. This gives the protein CASSPAGLRNEQYF.

This chain links TRBV4-1 with TRBJ2-1, with a tentative D call TRBD2 (5 bases). V shed 4 bases and J shed 7 bases, with 23 bases lying between them. CDR3 length equals 17 residues. Looked up from germline, CDR1 is MGHRA and CDR2 is YSYEKL. For the CDR3, the DNA is TGCGCCAGCAGCCCTCCCTGGACGGGAAGGGTATGGAATGAGCAGTTCTTC. This sequence encodes CASSPPWTGRVWNEQFF.

The CDR3 sequence is CAISEEWRMGDTQYF. The CDR3, as DNA: TGTGCCATCAGTGAGGAATGGCGGATGGGAGATACGCAGTATTTT. This rearrangement joins TRBV10-3 to TRBJ2-3; D is undetermined. The CDR3 is made up of 15 amino acids. Germline V lookup: CDR1 ENHRY, CDR2 SYGVKD. V lost 2 bases to trimming and J lost 5 bases, with 14 bases between them.

V gene TRBV9 combines with J gene TRBJ2-3, with TRBD1 matching 8 bases. In germline, CDR1 is SGDLS, CDR2 YYNGEE. V shed 3 bases and J 3 bases; nucleotides not matched to a gene: 9. The CDR3 covers 16 residues. The CDR3 region has the DNA TGTGCCAGCAGCGGGGGCAGGACAGGGACGACAGATACGCAGTATTTT. Translated: CASSGGRTGTTDTQYF.

The chain recombines TRBV27 with TRBJ1-2; 7 bases agree with TRBD1. Germline V gives CDR1 MNHEY, CDR2 SMNVEV (reference sequence). The CDR3 is 13 residues long. J lost 8 bases, V lost 5 bases, and 8 bases had no gene match. The DNA of the CDR3 is TGTGCCAGCAGTCAAGACAGGGCGGGGGGCTACACCTTC. Amino acid sequence: CASSQDRAGGYTF.

The CDR3 DNA sequence: TGTGCCAGCAGTTTTTCTACGGGCAATGAGCAGTTCTTC. Translated: CASSFSTGNEQFF. This sequence joins TRBV27 and TRBJ2-1, with D hard to call. This CDR3 is 13 amino acids long. V was shortened by 3 bases and J by 6 bases, with 9 bases between the two germline ends. Germline loops: CDR1 MNHEY, CDR2 SMNVEV (reference sequence).

Concerning this clone itself: This specimen includes other DNA sequences encoding the same CDR3. This sequence joins TRBV6-5 and TRBJ2-3; D may be TRBD2 (5 bases). V dropped 0 bases and J dropped 3 bases, with 10 bases sitting between them. The germline gives CDR1 MNHEY, CDR2 SVGAGI. The CDR3 runs to 15 residues. The CDR3 coding sequence is TGTGCCAGCAGTTACTCCCCCAGCGGTACAGATACGCAGTATTTT. Translated, it gives CASSYSPSGTDTQYF.

The J gene is TRBJ1-1, the V gene TRBV27; 7 bases are shared with TRBD1. The ends lost 4 bases at V and 5 bases at J; junction bases unmatched: 4. Germline values: CDR1 MNHEY, CDR2 SMNVEV (reference sequence). The CDR3 covers 13 residues. This chain's CDR3 is CASSSPGGTEAFF. The CDR3 region has the DNA TGTGCCAGCAGTTCCCCAGGGGGTACTGAAGCTTTCTTT.

This rearrangement joins TRBV7-8 to TRBJ1-1, with D possibly TRBD1 on 6 matching bases. The CDR3 has 14 amino acids. Germline V gives CDR1 SGHVS, CDR2 FQNEAQ. Between the trimmed V and J ends, which lost 5 bases and 5 bases, there was a span of 15 bases. The CDR3 DNA reads TGTGCCAGCAGCAGGAGGGGGGGCATTACTGAAGCTTTCTTT. Its protein product is CASSRRGGITEAFF.

This clone came up once. This chain links TRBV4-3 with TRBJ2-2; 8 bases line up with TRBD1. The germline V gene has CDR1 LGHNA and CDR2 YSLEER. V lost 0 bases, J lost 4 bases, and 16 bases stayed unmatched. CDR3 length: 20 amino acids. In DNA form, the CDR3 reads TGCGCCAGCAGCCAAGATGCGGTCGGCAGGGGGCCCGTGGGCACCGGGGAGCTGTTTTTT. Its translation is CASSQDAVGRGPVGTGELFF.

The chain has TRBV4-1 and TRBJ1-2, with D unresolved. This CDR3 is built from 15 residues. V was shortened by 3 bases and J by 0 bases, with 11 bases between the two germline ends. Germline V gives CDR1 MGHRA, CDR2 YSYEKL. CDR3 sequence (DNA): TGCGCCAGCAGCCAGGCTACTGACTCTAACTATGGCTACACCTTC. Encoded protein: CASSQATDSNYGYTF.